This entry features one T cell receptor (beta chain) sequence. Its antigen is not identified. The data were taken from a study of response to subunit inactivated influenza vaccine. Whole-study findings and limits: After each seasonal influenza vaccination, few new T cells are recruited, the authors suggested.

V was trimmed by 5 bases and J by 1 base, leaving 18 bases between them. This CDR3 has 15 residues. In germline, CDR1 is SQVTM, CDR2 ANQGSEA. TCRdb reprocessed the RT-PCR reads with MiXCR, giving one entry per CDR3 protein. The sample comprises 170,000 or so distinct CDR3 sequences, about 10% of which are singletons, and roughly 40% rests with the top ten. The TCR originated in a man aged 50 to 69 who received an inactivated influenza vaccine. Material: CD8+ T cells sorted from PBMCs, obtained roughly 24 months after vaccination. This chain connects TRBV29-1 to TRBJ2-7, with no clear D. In DNA form, the CDR3 reads TGCAGCGTTAGTGGCCTCCGGACCAATTCCTACGAGCAGTACTTC. It translates to CSVSGLRTNSYEQYF.